This entry lists 22 T cell receptor beta chains sequenced from one sample in a study of metastatic and nonmetastatic thyroid tumors. The entire patient cohort was treatment-naive prior to thyroid surgery. TCRdb re-called the PCR reads via MiXCR. The sample yields 6,100 or so clones, 25% to 35% seen once. Sequenced: adjacent normal tissue. The receptors originated from a female donor with papillary thyroid cancer or a benign thyroid nodule (not recorded which). Some clones in this sample may be carry-over from other donors' samples.

This rearrangement joins TRBV27 to TRBJ2-7, with D uncertain. Per the germline V gene, CDR1 is MNHEY and CDR2 is SMNVEV (reference sequence). The V and J ends lost 1 base and 2 bases respectively, with 6 bases between them. The CDR3 length is 13 residues. As DNA, the CDR3 is TGTGCCAGCAGTTTATTTAATCCCTACGAGCAGTACTTC. As protein: CASSLFNPYEQYF.

The chain couples TRBV7-8 to TRBJ2-3, with D maybe TRBD1 (5 bases). The CDR3 covers 16 residues. Trimming removed 3 bases at V and 3 bases at J, with 16 bases between. Germline V CDR1 and CDR2: SGHVS, FQNEAQ. The CDR3 DNA follows: TGTGCCAGCAGCTTCGACAGAATCGCCAGTACAGATACGCAGTATTTT. As protein: CASSFDRIASTDTQYF. The variable domain in full, with the rest retrieved from reference TRBV7-8 and TRBJ2-3, is GAGVSQSPRYKVAKRGQDVALRCDPISGHVSLFWYQQALGQGPEFLTYFQNEAQLDKSGLPSDRFFAERPEGSVSTLKIQRTQQEDSAVYLCASSFDRIASTDTQYFGPGTRLTVL.

The gene calls are TRBV9 and TRBJ2-1; possibly TRBD1 for D (5 bases). V lost 4 bases to trimming and J lost 11 bases, with 19 bases between them. Per the germline V gene, CDR1 is SGDLS and CDR2 is YYNGEE. The CDR3 covers 14 residues. The DNA for the CDR3 is TGTGCCAGCAGCCCGAACGACAGTGGTGGAAAGCAGTTCTTC. This encodes CASSPNDSGGKQFF.

With regard to this clone: A junction end diverges from the germline sequence, so it may reflect a read error. The CDR3 protein is CASIPATFGANALTF. The CDR3 bases are TGTGCCAGCATCCCTGCGACATTTGGGGCCAACGCCCTGACTTTC. The genes are TRBV7-6 and TRBJ2-6; D possibly corresponds to TRBD1 (5 bases). In germline, CDR1 is SGHVS, CDR2 FNYEAQ. The CDR3 sequence is 15 residues long.

Within the sample, this clone is medium-sized. CDR3 loop: CASSPPDRSNEKLFF. CDR3 bases: TGTGCCAGCAGCCCCCCGGACAGGTCGAACGAAAAACTGTTTTTT. V and J are TRBV7-9 and TRBJ1-4, with 7 bases matching TRBD1. The CDR3 runs to 15 residues. With V trimmed by 5 bases and J by 8 bases, 11 bases remained unmatched. Germline CDR1 and CDR2: SEHNR and FQNEAQ (reference sequence). Full variable domain (rest looked up from reference TRBV7-9 and TRBJ1-4): DTGVSQNPRHKITKRGQNVTFRCDPISEHNRLYWYRQTLGQGPEFLTYFQNEAQLEKSRLLSDRFSAERPKGSFSTLEIQRTEQGDSAMYLCASSPPDRSNEKLFFGSGTQLSVL.

Comments on this clone: A much larger clone differs from this one at a single base, so this may be a read error. V gene TRBV6-1 combines with J gene TRBJ2-1, with D tentatively TRBD2 (6 bases). Germline V lookup: CDR1 MNHNS, CDR2 SASEGT. This CDR3 region has 15 residues. CDR3 sequence: CASRERPSAYNVQFF. As DNA, the CDR3 is TGTGCCAGTAGGGAGCGGCCTAGCGCCTACAATGTGCAGTTCTTC.

This clone is medium-sized. Other DNA sequences within the sample encode an identical CDR3. V and J are TRBV20-1 and TRBJ2-7, with a tentative D call TRBD1 (5 bases). This CDR3 comprises 12 residues. V lost 4 bases and J lost 3, with 10 bases in between. Germline V gene lookup returns CDR1 DFQATT and CDR2 SNEGSKA (reference sequence). CDR3 bases: TGCAGTGCTAAGATACAGGACTACGAGCAGTACTTC. Protein product: CSAKIQDYEQYF.

This clone was seen ten or more times. This sequence may be a read error, since a much larger clone differs from it by one base. For the CDR3, the DNA is TGTGCCTGGAGTGTGACTGATGTCAGGGGACAGCTCTTC. It encodes CAWSVTDVRGQLF. This chain joins TRBV30 and TRBJ2-1, with TRBD1 matching over 7 bases. The germline gives CDR1 GTSNPN, CDR2 SVGIG (reference sequence). This CDR3 region has 13 residues.

This clone was picked up a small number of times. The rearrangement links TRBV6-2 or TRBV6-3 to TRBJ1-2; no clear D gene. CDR1 and CDR2 from the germline V gene are MNHEY and SVGEGT. Trimming removed 3 bases at V and 2 bases at J, with 7 bases between. This CDR3 is built from 13 residues. The CDR3 coding sequence is TGTGCCAGCAGTTATGGTTTCAACTATGGCTACACCTTC. Protein: CASSYGFNYGYTF.

CDR3 residues: CASSIVRGGYTF. The CDR3 bases are TGTGCCAGTAGTATAGTTCGGGGTGGCTACACCTTC. The V call is TRBV19, the J call TRBJ1-2; D unclear. Germline V CDR1 and CDR2: LNHDA, SQIVND (reference sequence). The CDR3 consists of 12 residues. Trimming left V 1 base short and J 7 bases short, with 7 bases between. The full variable domain, completed using reference TRBV19 and TRBJ1-2, is DGGITQSPKYLFRKEGQNVTLSCEQNLNHDAMYWYRQDPGQGLRLIYYSQIVNDFQKGDIAEGYSVSREKKESFPLTVTSAQKNPTAFYLCASSIVRGGYTFGSGTRLTVV.

This clone was picked up a small number of times. This chain uses TRBV30 with TRBJ2-7, with 11 bases aligning to TRBD2. The CDR3 spans 13 residues. CDR1 and CDR2 (germline): GTSNPN, SVGIG (reference sequence). V was pared by 0 bases and J by 5 bases, with 0 bases of the junction left unmatched. The CDR3 sequence is CAWSVLAGDEQYF. The CDR3 DNA sequence: TGTGCCTGGAGTGTACTAGCGGGAGACGAGCAGTACTTC.

In this sample, this clone is medium-sized (0.01 to 0.1%). Other DNA variants within this sample encode the same CDR3. J is TRBJ2-1 and V is TRBV6-1, with 8 bases that match TRBD2. The CDR3 length is 18 residues. With 3 bases clipped from V and 0 bases from J, the junction kept 10 bases outside the gene matches. The germline CDR1 and CDR2 sequences are MNHNS and SASEGT. The CDR3 sequence is CASSEGWWAGGSYNEQFF. CDR3 sequence (DNA): TGTGCCAGCAGTGAGGGGTGGTGGGCGGGGGGCTCCTACAATGAGCAGTTCTTC.

The chain carries TRBV19 and TRBJ2-7; D unclear. V was pared by 4 bases and J by 5 bases, with 15 bases between. CDR3 length: 14 residues. Germline V gene data show CDR1 as LNHDA and CDR2 as SQIVND (reference sequence). For the CDR3, the DNA is TGTGCCAGTAGTACCCTCGATAGCTTGAACGAGCAGTACTTC. The encoded protein is CASSTLDSLNEQYF.

This rearrangement joins TRBV19 to TRBJ1-1; D unresolved. Looked up from germline, CDR1 is LNHDA and CDR2 is SQIVND (reference sequence). The CDR3 consists of 13 residues. Between the trimmed V and J ends, which lost 4 bases and 5 bases, there was a span of 11 bases. The CDR3 loop reads CASSTEVRTEAFF. The CDR3 DNA sequence: TGTGCCAGTAGTACCGAGGTCAGGACTGAAGCTTTCTTT.

This clone is medium-sized within its sample. The chain joins TRBV7-3 to TRBJ2-1, with 9 bases identical to TRBD2. V was clipped by 2 bases and J by 2 bases; unmatched bases: 1. CDR1 and CDR2 (germline): SGHTA, FQGTGA. CDR3 length: 15 residues. In nucleotides, the CDR3 is TGTGCCAGCAGCTTAGCGGGAGGGACCTACAATGAGCAGTTCTTC. It specifies CASSLAGGTYNEQFF.

This clone occurred once. Likely a read error: the CDR3 ends without its conserved phenylalanine or tryptophan. V is TRBV7-8 and J is TRBJ1-1, with D unclear. The length of the CDR3 is 13 residues. The V end lost 10 bases, the J end lost 11 bases, and 23 bases lay between the germline ends. Germline lookup yields CDR1 SGHVS and CDR2 FQNEAQ. The CDR3 reads CANNGQADLEAFS. The CDR3 DNA reads as TGTGCCAACAACGGGCAGGCGGATCTTGAGGCTTTCTCT.

This clone is labeled medium-sized (0.01 to 0.1%). The J gene is TRBJ1-5, the V gene TRBV2, with D possibly matching TRBD1 (5 bases). Germline values: CDR1 SNHLY, CDR2 FYNNEI. V dropped 9 bases and J dropped 0 bases, with 12 bases sitting between them. This CDR3 is built from 14 residues. CDR3: CASRQFPSNQPQHF. The DNA of the CDR3 is TGTGCCAGTCGACAGTTCCCTAGCAATCAGCCCCAGCATTTT.

The J gene is TRBJ2-2, the V gene TRBV5-1; TRBD1 aligns across 11 bases. The V gene end was trimmed by 4 bases and the J gene end by 3 bases; junction bases not matched to a gene: 2. Germline lookup yields CDR1 SGHRS and CDR2 YFSETQ. CDR3 size: 15 residues. The DNA of the CDR3 is TGCGCCAGCAGCCCGGGACAGGGGGACACCGGGGAGCTGTTTTTT. This gives the protein CASSPGQGDTGELFF.

As to this clone: A read error may produce the germline difference seen at one junction end. CDR3 DNA: TGTGCCAGCAGTGGTATACAGGGCACCACCTGGGAGCTGTTTTTT. This encodes CASSGIQGTTWELFF. V usage is TRBV2 and J usage is TRBJ2-2, with a tentative D call TRBD1 (6 bases). The CDR3 sequence is 15 residues long. Germline assignment: CDR1 SNHLY and CDR2 FYNNEI.

This clone is deemed medium-sized (0.01 to 0.1%). The chain links TRBV2 to TRBJ1-1; possible D gene TRBD1, 5 bases. CDR1 is SNHLY and CDR2 is FYNNEI in the germline V gene. This CDR3 region has 14 residues. The V and J ends lost 10 bases and 0 bases respectively, with 15 bases between them. CDR3 residues: CATRDGLMNTEAFF. The CDR3 DNA reads as TGTGCCACCCGGGACGGTCTCATGAACACTGAAGCTTTCTTT.

The V and J genes are TRBV20-1 and TRBJ1-1; 8 bases line up with TRBD1. The CDR3 totals 14 residues. V lost 1 base to trimming and J lost 6 bases; unmatched junction nucleotides: 7. Germline V CDR1 and CDR2: DFQATT, SNEGSKA (reference sequence). In DNA form, the CDR3 reads TGCAGTGCTAGAGCTCGCGGACAGGGCTCTGAAGCTTTCTTT. Translated: CSARARGQGSEAFF.

The genes are TRBV30 and TRBJ2-7; unclear D gene. Germline V gene sequence: CDR1 GTSNPN, CDR2 SVGIG (reference sequence). V was shortened by 0 bases and J by 0 bases, with 12 bases between the two germline ends. The CDR3 is 15 amino acids. In nucleotides, the CDR3 is TGTGCCTGGAGTGTTGGTCTCGATAGCTCCTACGAGCAGTACTTC. The encoded protein is CAWSVGLDSSYEQYF.